The rows below give T cell receptor beta chains drawn from one sample of a study of early T cells in non-severe SARS-CoV-2 infection. TCRdb recomputed calls from the 5' RACE reads with MiXCR, one row per CDR3 protein. This sample carries about 130,000 distinct CDR3 sequences, more than 13% of them seen once, and the ten largest clones take roughly a fifth. The sequenced sample consisted of whole blood. The receptors here all came from an adult who was a healthcare worker with PCR-confirmed SARS-CoV-2 infection or an uninfected control (not recorded which). Both conserved end residues are part of each CDR3. The D gene is left open where the match is weak. Not all rows give a size; the values are once, few, many and, for expanded clones, a class.

cdr3_length: 12; v_call: TRBV5-5; j_call: TRBJ2-3; d_call: -; clone_size: few; cdr3_aa: CASSPPLDTQYF; cdr3_nt: TGTGCCAGCAGCCCCCCGTTGGATACGCAGTATTTT
cdr3_length: 17; v_call: TRBV6-6; j_call: TRBJ2-1; d_call: TRBD2; clone_size: -; cdr3_aa: CASSPSLTSGGYNEQFF; cdr3_nt: TGTGCCAGCAGTCCTTCCTTGACTAGCGGGGGGTACAATGAGCAGTTCTTC
cdr3_length: 14; v_call: TRBV20-1; j_call: TRBJ2-3; d_call: TRBD2; clone_size: few; cdr3_aa: CSARWTSGTDTQYF; cdr3_nt: TGCAGTGCTAGATGGACTAGCGGCACAGATACGCAGTATTTT
cdr3_length: 14; v_call: TRBV3-1; j_call: TRBJ1-2; d_call: -; clone_size: -; cdr3_aa: CASSQVPQNYGYTF; cdr3_nt: TGTGCCAGCAGCCAAGTTCCGCAGAACTATGGCTACACCTTC
cdr3_length: 12; v_call: TRBV2; j_call: TRBJ2-7; d_call: -; clone_size: few; cdr3_aa: CATSVSGGGEVF; cdr3_nt: TGTGCCACTTCCGTCTCCGGGGGCGGTGAGGTGTTC
cdr3_length: 17; v_call: TRBV4-1; j_call: TRBJ1-5; d_call: TRBD1; clone_size: -; cdr3_aa: CASSQGFGGGGNQPQHF; cdr3_nt: TGCGCCAGCAGCCAAGGTTTTGGAGGGGGCGGCAATCAGCCCCAGCATTTT
cdr3_length: 16; v_call: TRBV5-4; j_call: TRBJ2-2; d_call: -; clone_size: -; cdr3_aa: CASSFGGGANTGELFF; cdr3_nt: TGTGCCAGCAGCTTCGGGGGCGGGGCGAACACCGGGGAGCTGTTTTTT
cdr3_length: 16; v_call: TRBV6-1; j_call: TRBJ2-2; d_call: TRBD1; clone_size: few; cdr3_aa: CASLGYGTGETGELFF; cdr3_nt: TGTGCCAGCCTAGGATACGGGACAGGGGAGACCGGGGAGCTGTTTTTT
cdr3_length: 13; v_call: TRBV20-1; j_call: TRBJ1-5; d_call: TRBD1; clone_size: few; cdr3_aa: CSARPTGRLPQHF; cdr3_nt: TGCAGTGCTAGACCGACAGGGCGGCTGCCCCAGCATTTT
cdr3_length: 13; v_call: TRBV25-1; j_call: TRBJ1-2; d_call: -; clone_size: -; cdr3_aa: CASSESQGNGYTF; cdr3_nt: TGTGCCAGCAGTGAATCACAGGGCAATGGCTACACCTTC
cdr3_length: 17; v_call: TRBV13; j_call: TRBJ2-5; d_call: TRBD2; clone_size: few; cdr3_aa: CASSFNWGSGDQETQYF; cdr3_nt: TGTGCCAGCAGCTTCAACTGGGGTAGCGGGGATCAAGAGACCCAGTACTTC
cdr3_length: 14; v_call: TRBV3-1; j_call: TRBJ1-5; d_call: -; clone_size: -; cdr3_aa: CASSQAAGNQPQHF; cdr3_nt: TGTGCCAGCAGCCAAGCCGCAGGTAATCAGCCCCAGCATTTT
cdr3_length: 13; v_call: TRBV5-1; j_call: TRBJ2-3; d_call: -; clone_size: few; cdr3_aa: CASSLVGFDTQYF; cdr3_nt: TGCGCCAGCAGCTTGGTCGGATTTGATACGCAGTATTTT
cdr3_length: 13; v_call: TRBV19; j_call: TRBJ2-4; d_call: -; clone_size: few; cdr3_aa: CASSRQGRDIQYF; cdr3_nt: TGTGCCAGTAGTCGGCAGGGGCGCGACATTCAGTACTTC
cdr3_length: 13; v_call: TRBV27; j_call: TRBJ1-1; d_call: TRBD1; clone_size: many; cdr3_aa: CASSGGQGSRAFF; cdr3_nt: TGTGCCAGCAGTGGAGGACAGGGCAGCAGAGCTTTCTTT
cdr3_length: 15; v_call: TRBV5-1; j_call: TRBJ2-7; d_call: -; clone_size: -; cdr3_aa: CASSPSGTPSYEQYF; cdr3_nt: TGCGCCAGCAGCCCTTCCGGGACACCATCCTACGAGCAGTACTTC
cdr3_length: 16; v_call: TRBV18; j_call: TRBJ2-6; d_call: -; clone_size: many; cdr3_aa: CASSPYTGTGANVLTF; cdr3_nt: TGTGCCAGCTCACCCTATACAGGGACCGGGGCCAACGTCCTGACTTTC
cdr3_length: 14; v_call: TRBV7-2; j_call: TRBJ2-5; d_call: TRBD2; clone_size: -; cdr3_aa: CASNVNGGFETQYF; cdr3_nt: TGTGCCAGCAATGTTAACGGGGGGTTTGAGACCCAGTACTTC